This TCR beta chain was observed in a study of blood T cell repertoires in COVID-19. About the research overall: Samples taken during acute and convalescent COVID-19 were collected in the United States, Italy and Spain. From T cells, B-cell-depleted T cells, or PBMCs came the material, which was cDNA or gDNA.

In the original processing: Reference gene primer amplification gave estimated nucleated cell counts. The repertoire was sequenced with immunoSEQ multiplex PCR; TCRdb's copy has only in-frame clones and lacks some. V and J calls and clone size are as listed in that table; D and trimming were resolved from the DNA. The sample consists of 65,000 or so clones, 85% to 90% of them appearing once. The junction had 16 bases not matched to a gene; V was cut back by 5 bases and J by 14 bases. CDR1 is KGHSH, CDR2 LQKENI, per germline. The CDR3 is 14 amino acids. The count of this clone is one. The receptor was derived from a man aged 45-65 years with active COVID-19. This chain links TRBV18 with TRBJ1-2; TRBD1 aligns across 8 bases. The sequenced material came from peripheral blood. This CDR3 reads CASSSQGASMAKTF. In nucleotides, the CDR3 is TGTGCCAGCTCAAGTCAGGGGGCTTCTATGGCTAAGACCTTC.